The 6 T cell receptor beta chains below come from one sample, sequenced in a study of cytomegalovirus exposure and HLA in healthy donors. The PCR used 60 Vbeta and 13 Jbeta primers. Produced via immunoSEQ multiplex PCR; TCRdb's table is partial and in-frame only. The table shows 180,000 or so clones, with over 75% occurring only once. Sample: PBMCs. The receptors here all came from a boy aged 2 to 9 in good health and CMV-seronegative.

The genes are TRBV7-8 and TRBJ2-7; no firm D call. The CDR3 spans 12 residues. Germline V gene sequence: CDR1 SGHVS, CDR2 FQNEAQ. V lost 1 base, J lost 1 base, and 2 bases lay in between. The CDR3 DNA reads TGTGCCAGCAGCTTAGTATCCTACGAGCAGTACTTC. It codes for CASSLVSYEQYF.

The rearrangement uses TRBV28 and TRBJ1-5, with 8 positions matching TRBD1. Germline V lookup: CDR1 MDHEN, CDR2 SYDVKM. With 7 bases clipped from V and 2 bases from J, the junction kept 1 base outside the gene matches. The CDR3 totals 13 residues. The CDR3 nucleotides are TGTGCCAGCATGGACAGGGGCAATCAGCCCCAGCATTTT. Protein product: CASMDRGNQPQHF.

This chain uses TRBV5-4 with TRBJ1-1, with a weak D call TRBD1 (6 bases). In germline, CDR1 is SGHNT, CDR2 YYREEE (reference sequence). This CDR3 contains 17 residues. V shed 4 bases and J shed 0 bases, with 19 bases lying between them. This CDR3 is CASSPPGANYMNTEAFF. The CDR3 DNA sequence: TGTGCCAGCAGCCCACCAGGGGCCAATTACATGAACACTGAAGCTTTCTTT.

The genes are TRBV9 and TRBJ1-3; unclear D gene. V lost 0 bases to trimming and J lost 3 bases, with 7 bases between them. There are 14 residues in the CDR3. CDR1 and CDR2 (germline): SGDLS, YYNGEE. In DNA, the CDR3 is TGTGCCAGCAGCGTAGAGGCAGGTGGAAACACCATATATTTT. Protein: CASSVEAGGNTIYF. Together with reference TRBV9 and TRBJ1-3, the CDR3 gives the full variable domain: DSGVTQTPKHLITATGQRVTLRCSPRSGDLSVYWYQQSLDQGLQFLIQYYNGEERAKGNILERFSAQQFPDLHSELNLSSLELGDSALYFCASSVEAGGNTIYFGEGSWLTVV.

This chain joins TRBV6-5 and TRBJ2-7; 8 bases fit TRBD2. V trimming: 0 bases; J trimming: 6 bases; junction bases outside the gene matches: 7. Germline V CDR1 and CDR2: MNHEY, SVGAGI. The CDR3 runs to 15 residues. CDR3 in DNA: TGTGCCAGCAGTTACTCAACGGGGGGGCCGGGCGAGCAGTACTTC. Translated, it gives CASSYSTGGPGEQYF.

This clone was seen a handful of times. The chain has TRBV5-6 and TRBJ1-1, with D possibly TRBD1 on 6 matching bases. CDR1 is SGHDT, CDR2 YYEEEE, per germline. CDR3 length: 13 amino acids. V gave up 3 bases and J gave up 4 bases, with 10 bases separating them. The CDR3 reads CASSSIGGTEAFF. In DNA, the CDR3 is TGTGCCAGCAGCTCAATAGGGGGCACTGAAGCTTTCTTT.